These 25 T cell receptor beta chains were sequenced from one sample in a study of control samples from healthy donors and cancer patients. Profiling relied on immunoSEQ multiplex PCR, and the TCRdb table lists in-frame clones only, not all of them. The sample has some 130,000 clones, approximately 94% seen once. The sample comprised blood. These TCRs come from a man aged 25-45 years in good health.

The chain carries TRBV4-1 and TRBJ1-2; D perhaps matches TRBD1 (5 bases). Germline V gives CDR1 MGHRA, CDR2 YSYEKL. V lost 4 bases, J lost 4 bases, and 28 bases lay in between. The CDR3 extends over 19 amino acids. For the CDR3, the DNA is TGCGCCAGCAGCCGGGGACTGAGGGAGGGCCCCACCACTACCTATGGCTACACCTTC. Amino acid sequence: CASSRGLREGPTTTYGYTF.

The chain carries TRBV5-6 and TRBJ2-7, with D tentatively TRBD1 (6 bases). The CDR3 is 16 amino acids. V gave up 2 bases and J gave up 2 bases, with 17 bases separating them. Germline V CDR1 and CDR2: SGHDT, YYEEEE. The CDR3 DNA sequence: TGTGCCAGCAGCTTAACCCCCGGACAGTTGACCTACGAGCAGTACTTC. Its translation is CASSLTPGQLTYEQYF. Using reference TRBV5-6 and TRBJ2-7 for the parts outside the CDR3, the full variable domain is DAGVTQSPTHLIKTRGQQVTLRCSPKSGHDTVSWYQQALGQGPQFIFQYYEEEERQRGNFPDRFSGHQFPNYSSELNVNALLLGDSALYLCASSLTPGQLTYEQYFGPGTRLTVT.

This rearrangement joins TRBV7-2 to TRBJ2-2; D remains unclear. This CDR3 is 12 amino acids long. The V gene's germline CDR1 is SGHTA and CDR2 FQGNSA. V was pared by 3 bases and J by 5 bases, with 4 bases between. In DNA form, the CDR3 reads TGTGCCAGCAGCTTCAGTACCGGGGAGCTGTTTTTT. Its protein product is CASSFSTGELFF.

This sequence joins TRBV4-1 and TRBJ2-5, with 9 bases matching TRBD1. V was clipped by 4 bases and J by 4 bases; unmatched bases: 7. The CDR3 consists of 15 residues. Germline loops: CDR1 MGHRA, CDR2 YSYEKL. The CDR3 is CASSPGQGWRETQYF. DNA for the CDR3: TGCGCCAGCAGCCCGGGACAGGGTTGGCGAGAGACCCAGTACTTC.

The chain links TRBV7-6 to TRBJ2-3; 8 positions agree with TRBD2. The length of the CDR3 is 15 residues. Trimming at V came to 3 bases and at J to 1 base, leaving 3 bases not matched to a gene. Germline assignment: CDR1 SGHVS and CDR2 FNYEAQ. The CDR3 here is CASSFDGGGTDTQYF. The CDR3, as DNA: TGTGCCAGCAGCTTTGACGGGGGGGGCACAGATACGCAGTATTTT.

The V and J genes are TRBV7-3 and TRBJ2-3; D may be TRBD2 (7 bases). The germline gives CDR1 SGHTA, CDR2 FQGTGA. The CDR3 loop spans 16 amino acids. V lost 0 bases, J lost 1 base, and 11 bases lay in between. In DNA, the CDR3 is TGTGCCAGCAGCTTAACTGGGGGGGCGGGCACAGATACGCAGTATTTT. Residues: CASSLTGGAGTDTQYF.

The chain couples TRBV19 to TRBJ2-7; D is uncertain. Germline V CDR1 and CDR2: LNHDA, SQIVND (reference sequence). The CDR3 has 18 amino acids. With 3 bases removed from V and 0 bases from J, the gap between germline ends came to 21 bases. The CDR3 loop reads CASSMGHATKSRSYEQYF. CDR3 sequence (DNA): TGTGCCAGTAGTATGGGTCACGCTACAAAGTCCCGCTCCTACGAGCAGTACTTC. The whole variable domain, remainder taken from reference TRBV19 and TRBJ2-7, is DGGITQSPKYLFRKEGQNVTLSCEQNLNHDAMYWYRQDPGQGLRLIYYSQIVNDFQKGDIAEGYSVSREKKESFPLTVTSAQKNPTAFYLCASSMGHATKSRSYEQYFGPGTRLTVT.

This clone is a singleton in its sample. The chain recombines TRBV12-3 or TRBV12-4 with TRBJ1-2, with 7 positions matching TRBD1. Germline trimming cut 6 bases from V and 4 bases from J; bases unmatched to any gene: 5. This CDR3 has 13 amino acids. The CDR3 sequence is CASSPQGGYGYTF. The CDR3 DNA is TGTGCCAGCAGCCCTCAGGGGGGCTATGGCTACACCTTC.

This chain connects TRBV11-2 to TRBJ2-5; D remains ambiguous. V was clipped by 5 bases and J by 1 base, with 11 bases between them. The germline CDR1 and CDR2 sequences are SGHAT and FQNNGV. The CDR3 spans 14 residues. The CDR3 spells CASSTLRSQETQYF. In DNA, the CDR3 is TGTGCCAGCAGCACACTAAGGTCCCAAGAGACCCAGTACTTC.

The CDR3 region is CAISDGEGLGNQPQHF. The DNA for the CDR3 is TGTGCCATCAGTGATGGTGAGGGATTAGGCAATCAGCCCCAGCATTTT. This sequence joins TRBV10-3 and TRBJ1-5; no reliable D call. CDR3 size: 16 residues. Germline CDR1 ENHRY, CDR2 SYGVKD. Trimming pared 3 bases from V and 2 bases from J, leaving 14 bases between.

The chain joins TRBV18 to TRBJ2-5; no reliable D call. Looked up from germline, CDR1 is KGHSH and CDR2 is LQKENI. V lost 0 bases and J lost 5, with 13 bases in between. This CDR3 contains 15 residues. DNA of the CDR3: TGTGCCAGCTCACCACCGGGTGTCCGAGCGGAGACCCAGTACTTC. Its translation is CASSPPGVRAETQYF.

This chain links TRBV6-7 with TRBJ1-5; no firm D call. Being an ORF, TRBV6-7 has a function that is uncertain. V was cut by 10 bases and J by 2 bases, with 9 bases left in between. The CDR3 runs 12 residues. The CDR3 nucleotides are TGTGCCAAGGACCCTCGCAATCAGCCCCAGCATTTT. Protein product: CAKDPRNQPQHF.

Only one count was recorded for this clone. The rearrangement uses TRBV18 and TRBJ1-2; 8 bases agree with TRBD1. J was trimmed by 2 bases and V by 3 bases; bases with no gene match: 2. The CDR3 is made up of 14 amino acids. Per germline, CDR1 KGHSH and CDR2 LQKENI. The CDR3 DNA is TGTGCCAGCTCACCGACAGGGGCCAACTATGGCTACACCTTC. The encoded protein is CASSPTGANYGYTF.

V and J are TRBV27 and TRBJ2-5, with 9 bases lining up with TRBD2. V lost 5 bases and J lost 5; bases outside the gene matches: 9. This CDR3 contains 15 residues. CDR1 is MNHEY and CDR2 is SMNVEV in the germline V gene (reference sequence). CDR3 sequence (DNA): TGTGCCAGCAGTCCTCGACTAGCGGCGACGGAGACCCAGTACTTC. Translated, it gives CASSPRLAATETQYF.

The chain recombines TRBV10-3 with TRBJ1-2; D is uncertain. This CDR3 region has 9 residues. Trimming pared 7 bases from V and 6 bases from J, leaving 3 bases between. Germline CDR1 is ENHRY and CDR2 is SYGVKD. CDR3 nucleotides: TGTGCCATCACCGATGGCTACACCTTC. The encoded protein is CAITDGYTF.

Only a few counts were recorded for this clone. J is TRBJ2-1 and V is TRBV11-2; tentatively, D is TRBD2 (5 bases). CDR1 is SGHAT and CDR2 is FQNNGV in the germline V gene. With 2 bases removed from V and 9 bases from J, the gap between germline ends came to 17 bases. The CDR3 is made up of 15 amino acids. CDR3 sequence: CASSLMAAAGGEQFF. For the CDR3, the DNA is TGTGCCAGCAGCTTAATGGCGGCGGCCGGAGGTGAGCAGTTCTTC.

This sequence joins TRBV18 and TRBJ1-2; D may be TRBD1 (5 bases). The ends were cut back, 3 bases at V and 2 bases at J, with 13 bases in the middle. This CDR3 has 15 residues. Germline V gene lookup returns CDR1 KGHSH and CDR2 LQKENI. The CDR3 bases are TGTGCCAGCTCACCGGGGGTGGAGGACAACTATGGCTACACCTTC. Its translation: CASSPGVEDNYGYTF.

This rearrangement joins TRBV5-3 to TRBJ2-4; 7 bases match TRBD1. TRBV5-3 is an ORF, with its function uncertain. Unmatched junction bases numbered 2, after V lost 5 bases and J lost 9 bases. The CDR3 extends over 11 amino acids. CDR3: CARRHRGIQYF. CDR3 bases: TGTGCCAGAAGACACAGGGGCATTCAGTACTTC.

The sample holds one count of this clone. This chain connects TRBV27 to TRBJ2-7; D unresolved. Germline CDR1 and CDR2: MNHEY and SMNVEV (reference sequence). With 2 bases removed from V and 3 bases from J, the gap between germline ends came to 8 bases. The CDR3 has 13 amino acids. DNA for the CDR3: TGTGCCAGCAGTTTAGGGCAGTACTACGAGCAGTACTTC. Translation: CASSLGQYYEQYF.

This clone appeared a few times. This CDR3 reads CASSLGQGSYEQYF. The CDR3 bases are TGCGCCAGCAGCTTGGGGCAGGGGAGCTACGAGCAGTACTTC. The chain employs TRBV5-1 and TRBJ2-7; maybe TRBD1 (6 bases). The CDR3 loop spans 14 amino acids. Germline V gene sequence: CDR1 SGHRS, CDR2 YFSETQ. Trimming stripped 0 bases from V and 3 bases from J, with 10 bases between. The variable domain in full, with the rest retrieved from reference TRBV5-1 and TRBJ2-7, is KAGVTQTPRYLIKTRGQQVTLSCSPISGHRSVSWYQQTPGQGLQFLFEYFSETQRNKGNFPGRFSGRQFSNSRSEMNVSTLELGDSALYLCASSLGQGSYEQYFGPGTRLTVT.

The V gene is TRBV29-1, the J gene TRBJ1-4; D is unclear. The CDR3 is made up of 10 amino acids. V was cut by 3 bases and J by 7 bases, with 3 bases left in between. Germline V gene lookup returns CDR1 SQVTM and CDR2 ANQGSEA. CDR3 amino acids: CSVEAEKLFF. The CDR3 DNA reads as TGCAGCGTTGAGGCTGAAAAACTGTTTTTT.

In nucleotides, the CDR3 is TGCGCCAGCAGCTCCCGGGACAGGGGGACGCTGATAGCTTTCTTT. Protein sequence: CASSSRDRGTLIAFF. This chain uses TRBV5-1 with TRBJ1-1; 11 positions match TRBD1. The CDR3 length is 15 residues. J lost 10 bases, V lost 3 bases, and 11 bases had no gene match. The germline V gene has CDR1 SGHRS and CDR2 YFSETQ.

The chain couples TRBV11-2 to TRBJ1-3; 7 nucleotides line up with TRBD1. CDR3 length: 14 residues. Germline CDR1 reads SGHAT; CDR2 reads FQNNGV. V lost 5 bases to trimming and J lost 5 bases; unmatched junction nucleotides: 6. The CDR3 DNA follows: TGTGCCAGCAGCATCGGGACAGATCGAAACACCATATATTTT. This codes for CASSIGTDRNTIYF.

The V gene is TRBV6-4, the J gene TRBJ2-1; no definite D call. Germline V gene data show CDR1 as MRHNA and CDR2 as SNTAGT. Trimming cost V 0 bases and J 10 bases, with 13 bases left between them. The CDR3 loop spans 14 amino acids. DNA for the CDR3: TGTGCCAGCAGTGACTCGGGCGGAGCCTCGGAGCAGTTCTTC. It yields the protein CASSDSGGASEQFF.

V is TRBV28 and J is TRBJ2-3; D is perhaps TRBD1 or TRBD2 (7 bases each). The CDR3 runs to 16 residues. Trimming removed 2 bases from V and 3 bases from J, with 15 bases in between. The germline CDR1 and CDR2 sequences are MDHEN and SYDVKM. Here the CDR3 reads CASSLGGAGGTDTQYF. Here the CDR3 DNA reads TGTGCCAGCAGTTTAGGGGGGGCAGGGGGAACAGATACGCAGTATTTT.